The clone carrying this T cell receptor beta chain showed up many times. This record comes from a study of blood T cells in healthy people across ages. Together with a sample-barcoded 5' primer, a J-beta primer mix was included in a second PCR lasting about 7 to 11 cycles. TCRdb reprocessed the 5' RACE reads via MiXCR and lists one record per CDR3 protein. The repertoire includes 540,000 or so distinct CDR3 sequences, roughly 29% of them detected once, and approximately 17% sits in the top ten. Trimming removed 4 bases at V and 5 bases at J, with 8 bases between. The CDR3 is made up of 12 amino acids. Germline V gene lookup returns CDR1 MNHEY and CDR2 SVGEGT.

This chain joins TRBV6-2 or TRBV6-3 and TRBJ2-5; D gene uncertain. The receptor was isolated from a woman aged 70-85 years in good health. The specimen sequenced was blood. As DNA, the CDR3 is TGTGCCAGCAGTTTTTCGGCGGAGACCCAGTACTTC. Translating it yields CASSFSAETQYF.